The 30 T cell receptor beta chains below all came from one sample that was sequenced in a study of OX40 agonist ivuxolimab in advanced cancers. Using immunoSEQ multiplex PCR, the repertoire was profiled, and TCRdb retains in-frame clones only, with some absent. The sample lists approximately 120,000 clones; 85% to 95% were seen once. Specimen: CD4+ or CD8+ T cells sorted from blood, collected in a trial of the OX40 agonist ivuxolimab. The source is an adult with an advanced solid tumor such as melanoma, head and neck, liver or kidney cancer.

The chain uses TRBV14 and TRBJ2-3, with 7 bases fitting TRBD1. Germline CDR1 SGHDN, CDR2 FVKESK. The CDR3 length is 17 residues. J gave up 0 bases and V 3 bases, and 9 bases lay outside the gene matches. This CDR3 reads CASSHLWRQGSTDTQYF. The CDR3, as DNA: TGTGCCAGCAGCCACTTATGGCGACAGGGAAGCACAGATACGCAGTATTTT. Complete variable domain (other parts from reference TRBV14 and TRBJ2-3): EAGVTQFPSHSVIEKGQTVTLRCDPISGHDNLYWYRRVMGKEIKFLLHFVKESKQDESGMPNNRFLAERTGGTYSTLKVQPAELEDSGVYFCASSHLWRQGSTDTQYFGPGTRLTVL.

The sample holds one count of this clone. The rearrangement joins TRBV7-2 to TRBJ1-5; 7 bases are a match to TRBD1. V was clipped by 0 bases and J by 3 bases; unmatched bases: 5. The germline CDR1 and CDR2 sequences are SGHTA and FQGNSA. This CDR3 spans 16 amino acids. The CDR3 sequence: CASSLAGTGDNQPQHF. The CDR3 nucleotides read TGTGCCAGCAGCTTAGCTGGAACAGGGGACAATCAGCCCCAGCATTTT.

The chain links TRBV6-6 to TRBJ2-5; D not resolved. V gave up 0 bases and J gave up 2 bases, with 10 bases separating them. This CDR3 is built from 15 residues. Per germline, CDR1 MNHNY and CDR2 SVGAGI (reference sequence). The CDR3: CASSYSPKSQETQYF. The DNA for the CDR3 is TGTGCCAGCAGTTACTCCCCGAAAAGTCAAGAGACCCAGTACTTC.

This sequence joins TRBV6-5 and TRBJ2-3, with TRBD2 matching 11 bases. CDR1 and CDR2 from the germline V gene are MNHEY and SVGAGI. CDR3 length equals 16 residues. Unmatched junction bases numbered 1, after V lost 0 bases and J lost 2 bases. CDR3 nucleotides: TGTGCCAGCAGTTACTCGACTAGCGGGATCACAGATACGCAGTATTTT. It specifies CASSYSTSGITDTQYF.

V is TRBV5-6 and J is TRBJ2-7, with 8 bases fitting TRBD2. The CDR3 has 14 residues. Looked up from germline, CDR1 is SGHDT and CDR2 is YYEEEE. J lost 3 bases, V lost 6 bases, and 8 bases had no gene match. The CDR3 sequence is CASISRGGGYEQYF. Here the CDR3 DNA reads TGTGCCAGCATCTCTCGGGGGGGCGGCTACGAGCAGTACTTC.

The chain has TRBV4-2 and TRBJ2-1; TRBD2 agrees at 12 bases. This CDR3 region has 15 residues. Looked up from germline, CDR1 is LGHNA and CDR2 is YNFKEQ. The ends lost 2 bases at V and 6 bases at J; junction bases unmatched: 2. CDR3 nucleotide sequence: TGTGCCAGCAGCCAACTAGCGGGAGGGGTCAATGAGCAGTTCTTC. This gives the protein CASSQLAGGVNEQFF.

The CDR3 reads CAISEPGQGVTEAFF. The CDR3 region has the DNA TGTGCCATCAGTGAGCCGGGACAGGGGGTGACTGAAGCTTTCTTT. This chain links TRBV10-3 with TRBJ1-1; 11 bases match TRBD1. CDR1 is ENHRY and CDR2 is SYGVKD in the germline V gene. V was pared by 2 bases and J by 5 bases, with 4 bases of the junction left unmatched. This CDR3 is 15 amino acids long.

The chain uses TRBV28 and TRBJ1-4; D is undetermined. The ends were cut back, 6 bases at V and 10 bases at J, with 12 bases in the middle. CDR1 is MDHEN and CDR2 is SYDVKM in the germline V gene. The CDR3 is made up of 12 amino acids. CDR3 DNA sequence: TGTGCCAGCAGGCGGGAAACCCGAAAACTGTTTTTT. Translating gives CASRRETRKLFF.

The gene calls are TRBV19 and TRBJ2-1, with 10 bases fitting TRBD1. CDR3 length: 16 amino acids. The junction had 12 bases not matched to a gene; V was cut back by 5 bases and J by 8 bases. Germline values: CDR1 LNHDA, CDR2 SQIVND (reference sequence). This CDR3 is CASSLTRGDRGDEQFF. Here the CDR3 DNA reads TGTGCCAGTAGTCTCACACGGGGGGACAGGGGCGATGAGCAGTTCTTC.

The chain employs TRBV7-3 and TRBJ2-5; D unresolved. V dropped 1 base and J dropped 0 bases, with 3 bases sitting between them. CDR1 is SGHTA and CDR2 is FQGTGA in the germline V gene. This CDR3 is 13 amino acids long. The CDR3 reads CASSLINQETQYF. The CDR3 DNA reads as TGTGCCAGCAGCTTAATCAACCAAGAGACCCAGTACTTC.

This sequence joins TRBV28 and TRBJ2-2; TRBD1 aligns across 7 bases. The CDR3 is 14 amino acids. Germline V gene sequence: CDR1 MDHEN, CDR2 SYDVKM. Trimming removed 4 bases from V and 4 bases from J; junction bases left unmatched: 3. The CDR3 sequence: CASSWDSRTGELFF. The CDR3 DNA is TGTGCCAGCAGTTGGGACAGTCGCACCGGGGAGCTGTTTTTT.

As DNA, the CDR3 is TGTGCCAGCTCACCAAGTAGCGGGAGAGGCGATGAGCAGTTCTTC. This translates into CASSPSSGRGDEQFF. The chain employs TRBV18 and TRBJ2-1; 9 nucleotides line up with TRBD2. The ends lost 2 bases at V and 8 bases at J; junction bases unmatched: 7. Germline values: CDR1 KGHSH, CDR2 LQKENI. This CDR3 spans 15 amino acids.

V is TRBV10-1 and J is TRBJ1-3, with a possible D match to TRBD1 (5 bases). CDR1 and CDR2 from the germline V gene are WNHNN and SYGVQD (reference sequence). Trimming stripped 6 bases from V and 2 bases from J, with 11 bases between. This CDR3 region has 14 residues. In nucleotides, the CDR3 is TGCGCCAGCAGCCCTGGGGGAACTGGAAACACCATATATTTT. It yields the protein CASSPGGTGNTIYF.

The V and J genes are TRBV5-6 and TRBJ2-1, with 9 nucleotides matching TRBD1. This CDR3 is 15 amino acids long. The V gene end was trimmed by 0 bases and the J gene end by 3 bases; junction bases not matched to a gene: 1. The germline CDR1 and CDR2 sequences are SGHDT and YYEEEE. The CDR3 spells CASSLGTGDYNEQFF. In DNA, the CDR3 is TGTGCCAGCAGCTTGGGGACAGGGGACTACAATGAGCAGTTCTTC.

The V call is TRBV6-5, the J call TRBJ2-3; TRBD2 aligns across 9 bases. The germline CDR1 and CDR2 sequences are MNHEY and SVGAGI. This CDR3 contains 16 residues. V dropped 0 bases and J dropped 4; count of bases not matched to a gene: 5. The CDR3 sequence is CASSYSGGRVPDTQYF. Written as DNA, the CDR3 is TGTGCCAGCAGTTACTCCGGCGGGAGGGTTCCAGATACGCAGTATTTT.

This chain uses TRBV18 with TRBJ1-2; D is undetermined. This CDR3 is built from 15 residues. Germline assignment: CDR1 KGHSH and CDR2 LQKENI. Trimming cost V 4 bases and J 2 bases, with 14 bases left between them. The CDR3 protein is CASSRSQERNYGYTF. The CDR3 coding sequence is TGTGCCAGCTCACGGAGTCAGGAAAGGAACTATGGCTACACCTTC.

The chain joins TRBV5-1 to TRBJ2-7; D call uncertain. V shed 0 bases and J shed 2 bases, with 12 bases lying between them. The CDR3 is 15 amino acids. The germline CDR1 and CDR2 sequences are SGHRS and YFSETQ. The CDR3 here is CASSLEVSRPYEQYF. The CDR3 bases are TGCGCCAGCAGCTTGGAGGTTAGCAGGCCCTACGAGCAGTACTTC. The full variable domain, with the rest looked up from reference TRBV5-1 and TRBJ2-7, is KAGVTQTPRYLIKTRGQQVTLSCSPISGHRSVSWYQQTPGQGLQFLFEYFSETQRNKGNFPGRFSGRQFSNSRSEMNVSTLELGDSALYLCASSLEVSRPYEQYFGPGTRLTVT.

For the CDR3, the DNA is TGTGCCAGCAGCGTTGGGAGGGCCCTCACCTACGAGCAGTACTTC. Translation: CASSVGRALTYEQYF. This chain joins TRBV7-2 and TRBJ2-7; TRBD2 aligns across 7 bases. V lost 5 bases to trimming and J lost 2 bases; unmatched junction nucleotides: 9. This CDR3 has 15 amino acids. The V gene's germline CDR1 is SGHTA and CDR2 FQGNSA.

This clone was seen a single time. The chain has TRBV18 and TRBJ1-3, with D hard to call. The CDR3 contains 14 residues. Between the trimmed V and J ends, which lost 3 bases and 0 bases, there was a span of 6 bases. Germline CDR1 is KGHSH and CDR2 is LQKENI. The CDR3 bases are TGTGCCAGCTCACCTCCAGGCTCTGGAAACACCATATATTTT. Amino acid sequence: CASSPPGSGNTIYF.

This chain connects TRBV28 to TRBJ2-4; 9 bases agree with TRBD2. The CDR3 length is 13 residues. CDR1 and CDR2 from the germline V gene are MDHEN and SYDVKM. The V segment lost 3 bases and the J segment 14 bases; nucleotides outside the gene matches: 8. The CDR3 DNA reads TGTGCCAGCAGTTTGGGGAGCGGGGGGCGCGAGTACTTC. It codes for CASSLGSGGREYF.

CDR3 sequence (DNA): TGTGCCAGCAGCTTAACACGCTCTGGGGCCAACGTCCTGACTTTC. Its protein is CASSLTRSGANVLTF. The genes are TRBV11-1 and TRBJ2-6; D unclear. V shed 2 bases and J shed 0 bases, with 5 bases lying between them. The V gene's germline CDR1 is SGHAT and CDR2 FQDESV (reference sequence). The CDR3 is 15 amino acids.

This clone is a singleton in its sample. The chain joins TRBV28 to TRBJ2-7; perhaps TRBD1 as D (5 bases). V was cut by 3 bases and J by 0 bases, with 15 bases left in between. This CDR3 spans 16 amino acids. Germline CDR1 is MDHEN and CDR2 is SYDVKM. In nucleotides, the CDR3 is TGTGCCAGCAGTTTTCAAGGGGCCCTGAGCTCCTACGAGCAGTACTTC. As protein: CASSFQGALSSYEQYF.

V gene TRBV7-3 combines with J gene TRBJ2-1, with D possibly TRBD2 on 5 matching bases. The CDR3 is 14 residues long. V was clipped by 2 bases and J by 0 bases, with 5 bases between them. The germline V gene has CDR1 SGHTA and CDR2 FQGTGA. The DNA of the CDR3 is TGTGCCAGCAGCTTAGGGAGCTCCTACAATGAGCAGTTCTTC. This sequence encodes CASSLGSSYNEQFF.

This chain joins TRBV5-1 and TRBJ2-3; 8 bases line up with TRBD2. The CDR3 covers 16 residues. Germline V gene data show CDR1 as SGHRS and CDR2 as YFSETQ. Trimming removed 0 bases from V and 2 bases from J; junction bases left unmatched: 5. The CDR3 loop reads CASSLAASGYTDTQYF. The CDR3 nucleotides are TGCGCCAGCAGCTTGGCCGCTAGCGGGTACACAGATACGCAGTATTTT.

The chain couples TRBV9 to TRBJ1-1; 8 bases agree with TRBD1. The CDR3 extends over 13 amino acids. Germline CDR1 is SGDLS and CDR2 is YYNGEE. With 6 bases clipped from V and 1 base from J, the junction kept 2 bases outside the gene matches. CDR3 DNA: TGTGCCAGCAAAGGACAGGGGAACACTGAAGCTTTCTTT. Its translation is CASKGQGNTEAFF.

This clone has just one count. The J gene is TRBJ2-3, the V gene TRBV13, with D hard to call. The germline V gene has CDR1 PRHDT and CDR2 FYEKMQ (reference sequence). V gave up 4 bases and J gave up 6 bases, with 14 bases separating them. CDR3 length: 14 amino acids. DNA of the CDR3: TGTGCCAGCAGCTCAAGGTCACGCAGGGATACGCAGTATTTT. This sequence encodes CASSSRSRRDTQYF.

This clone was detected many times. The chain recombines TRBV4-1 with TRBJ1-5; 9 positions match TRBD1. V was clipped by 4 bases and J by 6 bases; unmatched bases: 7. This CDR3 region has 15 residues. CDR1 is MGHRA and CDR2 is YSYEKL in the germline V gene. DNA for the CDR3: TGCGCCAGCAGCCGCGGACAGGGGACGGGTCAGCCCCAGCATTTT. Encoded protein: CASSRGQGTGQPQHF.

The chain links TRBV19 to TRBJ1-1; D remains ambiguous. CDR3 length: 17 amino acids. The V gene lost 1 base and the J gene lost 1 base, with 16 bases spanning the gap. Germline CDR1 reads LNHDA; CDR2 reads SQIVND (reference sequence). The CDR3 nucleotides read TGTGCCAGTAGTATAGGTCGCGCGCGGGGATGGAACACTGAAGCTTTCTTT. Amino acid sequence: CASSIGRARGWNTEAFF.

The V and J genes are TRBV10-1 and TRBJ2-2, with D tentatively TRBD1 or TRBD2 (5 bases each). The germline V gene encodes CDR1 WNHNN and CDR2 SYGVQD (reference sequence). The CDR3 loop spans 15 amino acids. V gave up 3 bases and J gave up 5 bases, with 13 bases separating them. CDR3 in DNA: TGCGCCAGCAGTGATGGGGGTTTGGGGACCGGGGAGCTGTTTTTT. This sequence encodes CASSDGGLGTGELFF.

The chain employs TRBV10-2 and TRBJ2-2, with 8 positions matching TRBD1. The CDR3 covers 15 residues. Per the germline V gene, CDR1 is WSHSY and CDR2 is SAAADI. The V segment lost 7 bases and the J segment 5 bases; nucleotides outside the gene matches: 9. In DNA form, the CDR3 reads TGCGCCAGCAAGGTCGCCACAGGGGGAACCGGGGAGCTGTTTTTT. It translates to CASKVATGGTGELFF.